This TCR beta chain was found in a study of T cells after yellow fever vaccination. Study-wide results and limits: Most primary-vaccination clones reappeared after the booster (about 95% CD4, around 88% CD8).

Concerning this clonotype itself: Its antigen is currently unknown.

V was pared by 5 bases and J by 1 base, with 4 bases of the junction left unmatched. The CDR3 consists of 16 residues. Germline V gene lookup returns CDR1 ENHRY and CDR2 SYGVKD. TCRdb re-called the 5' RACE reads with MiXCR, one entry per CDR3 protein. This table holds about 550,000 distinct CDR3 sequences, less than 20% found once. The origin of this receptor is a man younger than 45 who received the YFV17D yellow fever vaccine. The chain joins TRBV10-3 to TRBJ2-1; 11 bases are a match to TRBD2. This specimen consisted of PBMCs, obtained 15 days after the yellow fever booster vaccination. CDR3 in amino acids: CAISTTSGSSYNEQFF. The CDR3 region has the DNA TGTGCCATCAGTACAACTAGCGGGAGTTCCTACAATGAGCAGTTCTTC.